These 7 T cell receptor beta chains share one sample of origin, sequenced in a study of CD8+CD57+ T cells in acquired aplastic anemia. TCR beta VDJ and CDR3 profiles were obtained from a genomic DNA template. TCRdb analysed the reads with MiXCR anew, one entry per CDR3 protein. Counted here are 200,000 to 250,000 distinct CDR3 sequences, 34% occurring once; the ten biggest clones make up approximately 1.2%. The sequenced material came from sorted CD4+, CD8+, or CD8+CD57+ T cells (not recorded which) from PBMCs. The source of these receptors is a human donor in good health, serving as a control.

Remarks on this clonotype: A much more abundant neighbour one base away suggests this may be a read error. V is TRBV11-2 and J is TRBJ1-5, with 9 positions matching TRBD1. The CDR3 extends over 15 amino acids. In germline, CDR1 is SGHAT, CDR2 FQNNGV. V shed 6 bases, J shed 6 bases, and the junction held 9 bases outside the gene matches. The CDR3 is CASRPGTGLSQPQHF. The CDR3 coding sequence is TGTGCCAGCAGACCCGGGACAGGGCTTAGTCAGCCCCAGCATTTT.

This clonotype has at least ten counts. J is TRBJ1-6 and V is TRBV29-1; 7 positions match TRBD1. Germline trimming cut 5 bases from V and 6 bases from J; bases unmatched to any gene: 7. The CDR3 runs to 14 residues. CDR1 SQVTM and CDR2 ANQGSEA come from the germline V gene. The CDR3 coding sequence is TGCAGCGTTAAAAAAGGGGACAGTAATTCACCCCTCCACTTT. As protein: CSVKKGDSNSPLHF.

This clonotype was observed many times. This chain links TRBV24-1 with TRBJ1-1; tentatively, D is TRBD1 (5 bases). V was trimmed by 3 bases and J by 4 bases, leaving 14 bases between them. Looked up from germline, CDR1 is KGHDR and CDR2 is SFDVKD. The CDR3 runs to 15 residues. The CDR3 nucleotides are TGTGCCACCAGTGATGGGGGGTCAGGGAGCACTGAAGCTTTCTTT. Amino acids: CATSDGGSGSTEAFF.

The chain carries TRBV20-1 and TRBJ1-1; TRBD1 might be the D (6 bases). Germline CDR1 is DFQATT and CDR2 is SNEGSKA (reference sequence). This CDR3 has 14 amino acids. V was trimmed by 6 bases and J by 1 base, leaving 15 bases between them. The CDR3 here is CSASGEGSNTEAFF. The CDR3 DNA is TGCAGTGCCTCAGGGGAGGGGTCGAACACTGAAGCTTTCTTT.

J is TRBJ1-1 and V is TRBV7-9; no clear D. The V gene lost 4 bases and the J gene lost 5 bases, with 14 bases spanning the gap. CDR1 SEHNR and CDR2 FQNEAQ come from the germline V gene (reference sequence). The CDR3 totals 14 residues. For the CDR3, the DNA is TGTGCCAGCAGCTCTAAGTCGGGGAGGACTGAAGCTTTCTTT. This codes for CASSSKSGRTEAFF.

This clonotype was detected many times. The chain uses TRBV18 and TRBJ1-2, with D possibly being TRBD1 (5 bases). CDR1 is KGHSH, CDR2 LQKENI, per germline. The V and J ends lost 3 bases and 4 bases respectively, with 9 bases between them. The CDR3 runs 13 residues. CDR3 in DNA: TGTGCCAGCTCACCCGACAGCACCTATGGCTACACCTTC. Translation: CASSPDSTYGYTF.

This clonotype was observed a few times. The chain recombines TRBV12-3 or TRBV12-4 with TRBJ1-2; D is ambiguous. The CDR3 is 13 amino acids. Deletions cut 7 bases from V and 6 bases from J, with 15 bases between. The chain's CDR3 is CASTSGRADGYTF. DNA of the CDR3: TGTGCCAGCACTTCGGGCCGAGCGGATGGCTACACCTTC.